The sequence of this TCR beta chain was determined in a study of shared clonotypes between healthy human individuals. Repertoires were generated with immunoSEQ multiplex PCR, while TCRdb's copy carries only in-frame clones and drops some. The sample carries roughly 650,000 clones, around 97% recorded once. As to this clone: The antigen remains undetermined.

V lost 3 bases and J lost 1, with 9 bases in between. Germline V lookup: CDR1 SNHLY, CDR2 FYNNEI. The CDR3 covers 14 residues. Study outcomes and limitations: Measured sharing among donors was expected to vary with sequencing depth.

The specimen was naive CD4+ T cells sorted from blood. Regarding subset: CD45RA+ positively selected. V is TRBV2 and J is TRBJ1-1, with a possible D match to TRBD1 (6 bases). This receptor was obtained from a woman in her 30s in good health. In DNA form, the CDR3 reads TGTGCCAGCAGTGATTCACAGGGGAACACTGAAGCTTTCTTT. Encoded protein: CASSDSQGNTEAFF.